Following are 14 T cell receptor beta chains from one sample sequenced in a study of Graves' ophthalmopathy and Graves' hyperthyroidism. TCR beta CDR3 amplification used RNA transcripts. The workflow started with a first-round RT-PCR run with HTBI primers and then moved on to a second-round multiplex PCR. TCRdb reprocessed the multiplex PCR reads via MiXCR and lists one record per CDR3 protein. The profile shows about 1.1 million distinct CDR3 sequences, around a third of them singletons. Sequenced sample: peripheral blood or thyroid tissue (not recorded which). These receptors originate from an adult man with Graves' hyperthyroidism.

V and J are TRBV5-1 and TRBJ1-1, with 12 bases that match TRBD1. The CDR3 is made up of 17 amino acids. CDR1 and CDR2 (germline): SGHRS, YFSETQ. J was trimmed by 1 base and V by 0 bases; bases with no gene match: 4. The CDR3 region is CASSLVGTGGPNTEAFF. The CDR3 bases are TGCGCCAGCAGCTTGGTGGGGACAGGGGGCCCGAACACTGAAGCTTTCTTT. The full variable domain, rest sourced from reference TRBV5-1 and TRBJ1-1, is KAGVTQTPRYLIKTRGQQVTLSCSPISGHRSVSWYQQTPGQGLQFLFEYFSETQRNKGNFPGRFSGRQFSNSRSEMNVSTLELGDSALYLCASSLVGTGGPNTEAFFGQGTRLTVV.

The CDR3 here is CASSSHDGRRIPQETQYF. The CDR3 DNA sequence: TGTGCCAGCAGCTCCCACGACGGTAGACGGATTCCCCAAGAGACCCAGTACTTC. The rearrangement joins TRBV9 to TRBJ2-5; D gene unclear. The CDR3 totals 18 residues. The germline V gene encodes CDR1 SGDLS and CDR2 YYNGEE. The V and J ends lost 4 bases and 1 base respectively, with 23 bases between them.

The chain carries TRBV29-1 and TRBJ1-2, with D maybe TRBD1 (6 bases). Germline assignment: CDR1 SQVTM and CDR2 ANQGSEA. The V end lost 5 bases, the J end lost 8 bases, and 9 bases lay between the germline ends. The CDR3 totals 10 residues. The CDR3 bases are TGCAGCGTTTACAGGGACGGCTACACCTTC. It is translated as CSVYRDGYTF.

This clonotype was recorded many times. This chain links TRBV11-1 with TRBJ1-2; 11 bases fit TRBD1. CDR3 length equals 15 residues. Germline CDR1 and CDR2: SGHAT and FQDESV (reference sequence). V was clipped by 5 bases and J by 3 bases; unmatched bases: 5. The CDR3 spells CASSQDRGLDYGYTF. CDR3 DNA: TGTGCCAGCAGCCAGGACAGGGGGCTAGACTATGGCTACACCTTC.

The gene calls are TRBV20-1 and TRBJ1-2, with D possibly TRBD1 on 5 matching bases. V shed 2 bases and J shed 8 bases, with 12 bases lying between them. Germline values: CDR1 DFQATT, CDR2 SNEGSKA (reference sequence). The CDR3 is made up of 12 amino acids. CDR3 region: CSARTTGLGYTF. As DNA, the CDR3 is TGCAGTGCTAGAACCACGGGACTAGGCTACACCTTC.

Note on this clonotype: A read error may be the cause here, since a much bigger clone is one base away. The rearrangement uses TRBV20-1 and TRBJ2-7; D unclear. The CDR3 length is 10 residues. Germline lookup yields CDR1 DFQATT and CDR2 SNEGSKA (reference sequence). Trimming took 3 bases from V and 5 from J, leaving 5 bases between them. CDR3 DNA: TGCAGTGCTAGTTACGACGAGCAGTACTTC. It specifies CSASYDEQYF.

The rearrangement links TRBV2 to TRBJ1-5, with D maybe TRBD1 (5 bases). Per the germline V gene, CDR1 is SNHLY and CDR2 is FYNNEI. Between the trimmed V and J ends, which lost 1 base and 4 bases, there was a span of 11 bases. The CDR3 covers 15 residues. In DNA form, the CDR3 reads TGTGCCAGCAGTGAAGAAAGGGGAGGGAATCAGCCCCAGCATTTT. Translating it yields CASSEERGGNQPQHF.

This clonotype was found a few times. This may be a read error: a much more frequent sequence differs by one nucleotide. CDR3 DNA sequence: TGTGCCATCAGGACTACAACGGGACACCACTATGGCTACACCTTC. This sequence encodes CAIRTTTGHHYGYTF. This chain connects TRBV10-3 to TRBJ1-2; D might be TRBD1 (6 bases). V shed 6 bases and J shed 3 bases, with 17 bases lying between them. The germline CDR1 and CDR2 sequences are ENHRY and SYGVKD. The CDR3 totals 15 residues.

This clonotype came up many times. The chain combines TRBV29-1 with TRBJ2-6; 12 nucleotides line up with TRBD1. V lost 0 bases to trimming and J lost 2 bases; unmatched junction nucleotides: 5. The germline CDR1 and CDR2 sequences are SQVTM and ANQGSEA. This CDR3 spans 18 amino acids. The CDR3 DNA reads TGCAGCGTTGAAGATCGCCGGGACAGGGGGCCTGGGGCCAACGTCCTGACTTTC. Translation: CSVEDRRDRGPGANVLTF.

J is TRBJ1-5 and V is TRBV2; D possibly corresponds to TRBD1 (5 bases). This CDR3 is built from 16 residues. Germline V CDR1 and CDR2: SNHLY, FYNNEI. V dropped 5 bases and J dropped 3 bases, with 17 bases sitting between them. The CDR3 spells CASSLWAGSTNQPQHF. The CDR3 DNA reads as TGTGCCAGCAGTTTATGGGCAGGGAGTACCAATCAGCCCCAGCATTTT.

This clonotype was counted between two and nine times. This chain joins TRBV19 and TRBJ2-5, with TRBD1 as a possible D gene (6 bases). This CDR3 has 15 residues. Germline V lookup: CDR1 LNHDA, CDR2 SQIVND (reference sequence). Trimming stripped 4 bases from V and 1 base from J, with 13 bases between. The CDR3, as DNA: TGTGCCAGTAGTACTCGGGACACCCGCCAAGAGACCCAGTACTTC. Translated: CASSTRDTRQETQYF.

This chain uses TRBV9 with TRBJ2-2, with 9 bases identical to TRBD1. J was trimmed by 6 bases and V by 5 bases; bases with no gene match: 8. The CDR3 length is 15 residues. From germline, CDR1 is SGDLS and CDR2 YYNGEE. The CDR3 spells CASRPRTGDAGELFF. The CDR3 DNA sequence: TGTGCCAGCAGGCCCCGGACAGGGGATGCCGGGGAGCTGTTTTTT.

V usage is TRBV7-2 and J usage is TRBJ2-2, with TRBD2 matching over 7 bases. J lost 2 bases, V lost 3 bases, and 9 bases had no gene match. Germline lookup yields CDR1 SGHTA and CDR2 FQGNSA. This CDR3 is 17 amino acids long. In DNA, the CDR3 is TGTGCCAGCAGCTTGTCCGCCACGGGGGGAAACACCGGGGAGCTGTTTTTT. Protein: CASSLSATGGNTGELFF.

This clonotype was counted at least ten times. This chain joins TRBV29-1 and TRBJ2-5; D uncertain. The CDR3 has 12 residues. The V gene lost 4 bases and the J gene lost 1 base, with 7 bases spanning the gap. Germline assignment: CDR1 SQVTM and CDR2 ANQGSEA. This CDR3 reads CSVARSQETQYF. In DNA form, the CDR3 reads TGCAGCGTTGCACGGTCCCAAGAGACCCAGTACTTC.